The clone carrying this TCR beta chain was seen many times. Antigen unknown. Hyperthyroidism of Graves' type that showed no ophthalmopathy progression within 18 months was stable. Any patient presenting with uncontrolled infection, other autoimmune disease, pregnancy or lactation was left out. The CDR3 contains 14 residues. V was clipped by 6 bases and J by 5 bases; unmatched bases: 6. These data come from a study of T cells in Graves' hyperthyroidism and ophthalmopathy. Study findings and constraints: Before onset, ophthalmopathy was predicted by the model a median about 6.2 months earlier. The blood repertoire included most of the expanded thyroid clonotypes above 0.001.

The TCR beta CDR3 regions underwent amplification using RNA transcripts as the source. Using the HTBI primer set, a first-round RT-PCR was run on the TCR CDR3. MiXCR, run by TCRdb on the multiplex PCR reads, gives a single entry per CDR3 protein. This table holds about 210,000 distinct CDR3 sequences, 15% to 20% found once. This receptor was taken from a man aged 35-49 years with Graves' hyperthyroidism. Sequenced input: blood. V and J are TRBV12-3 or TRBV12-4 and TRBJ1-5; 8 nucleotides align to TRBD1. As DNA, the CDR3 is TGTGCCAGCAGCCCGGGACAGGAGTATCAGCCCCAGCATTTT. Protein product: CASSPGQEYQPQHF.